The entry below gives a single T cell receptor (beta chain) sequence along with its context. Its antigen has not been determined. No much larger clone is present one base from it, and per-base qualities are unavailable. This record belongs to a study of shared clonotypes between healthy human individuals (dated by TCRdb to about 2020). For the wider study: Two women and a few men aged 18 to 49 years were included in the cohort. For each donor, three plates each were used for CD4 naive and CD4 memory, two plates were used for CD8 naive, and one plate was used for CD8 memory. Blood TCR repertoires of a handful of healthy adults were deeply sequenced to estimate repertoire size and the extent of clonotype sharing between individuals. Different laboratories and diverse techniques were used to prepare libraries and sequence TCR repertoires, to increase sequencing depth and limit assay-specific biases. Each donor's leukapheresis produced roughly between about 0.9 and 9.5 billion PBMCs.

The donors were healthy, HIV-negative adults who had no recently reported acute infections or vaccinations. Every donor was a Caucasian adult living in Nashville, Tennessee, USA. CD4+ T cells were enriched by magnetic negative selection, after which naive cells were positively selected on CD45RA and the negative fraction was taken as the memory subset. After blood collection by leukapheresis, PBMCs were isolated using Ficoll-Histopaque density gradient centrifugation and then cryopreserved in the vapor phase of liquid nitrogen. Analytical flow cytometry was used to check the purity and quantity of each magnetically sorted T cell population. From each sorted fraction, genomic DNA was isolated and quantified by UV absorbance on a Nanodrop 2000c. General conclusions and limits of the study: Sampling was restricted to blood, and TCR repertoires in tissues likely differ from the TCR repertoires found in blood. Rarefaction of sorted-subset datasets indicated incomplete sequencing despite the large sequencing depth. Sharing across a few donors was observed for approximately 5% of naive CD4, 3% to 3.5% of naive CD8, over 2% of memory CD4, and around 0.4% of memory CD8 clonotypes. Compared with non-shared clonotypes, the clonotypes found in all four sorted-subset donors had higher generation probabilities. The small number of donors limited the genetic and exposure-history diversity represented. Based on pairwise subsampling, the degree of clonotype sharing among donors was expected to be affected by sequencing depth. Naive subsets generally had larger estimated clonotype richness than memory subsets did.

V is cut back by 0 bases and J by 8 bases, with 7 bases in the junction unmatched. For CDR1 and CDR2, the germline V gene lists SGHRS and YFSETQ. From the cysteine up to the phenylalanine, the CDR3 has a length of 15 residues. Of all the DNA, just the CDR3 is kept, 45 bases in frame from base 1. TCR CDR3 regions were amplified from genomic DNA by multiplex PCR using the deep immunoSEQ assay. For each cell subset, the extracted genomic DNA was distributed evenly across all wells of several immunoSEQ 96-well plates, and each plate served as one replicate. For sorted subsets, 200 ng of genomic DNA, equivalent to about 30,000 T cell genomes, went into each replicate PCR. Purified libraries were quantified with a Qubit 3.0 fluorometer, sized on a Bioanalyzer 2100, and re-quantified with the KAPA Library Quantification kit. Each immunoSEQ 96-well plate was sequenced on its own single-read 150-cycle Illumina NextSeq 550 flow cell. As for the authors' bioinformatics: The immunoSEQ output contained only junctional sequences without quality scores, so filtering could not match that applied to full-length reads. To assign V/J genes and CDR3, sequences were annotated using PyIR, a Python wrapper for IgBLAST v1.9, with IMGT germline references. Any read was removed if the V/J assignment was weak (E-value above 1e-6), the CDR3 was missing, or the read contained stop codons, out-of-frame junctions, or ambiguous translated residues. V3J clonotypes were defined as sequences sharing the same inferred V gene, J gene, and CDR3 amino acid sequence. Percentage overlap between repertoires was calculated by dividing the number of shared unique clonotypes by the size of the smaller repertoire. RTK rarefaction, the Chao1 estimator, and Recon v2.1 estimates of unobserved clonotypes were used to assess repertoire richness. For all TCRbeta clonotypes obtained by the gDNA method from four donors, generation probabilities were computed with OLGA. The clones in this table, taken by TCRdb from immuneACCESS, are in-frame only. Not every clone is retained; where verified, under half of the shortfall comes from an unresolved V gene, and the cause of the rest is unknown. V, J and clone size are taken as reported in that table, and D and trimming were inferred from the DNA itself. The sample has around 1.4 million clones on record, 98% of them singletons. The ten largest clones add up to about 0.4% of the sample.

The specimen was naive CD4+ T cells sorted from blood. This specimen's cell subset or site label, interpreted: CD45RA+ positively selected. This receptor chain uses TRBV5-1 and TRBJ2-1; 8 central nucleotides agree with TRBD1. The sequence was obtained from a young man in good health. In nucleotide form, the sequence is TGCGCCAGCAGCTTGGTATCGGACAGGGTCGATGAGCAGTTCTTC. The translation is CASSLVSDRVDEQFF.